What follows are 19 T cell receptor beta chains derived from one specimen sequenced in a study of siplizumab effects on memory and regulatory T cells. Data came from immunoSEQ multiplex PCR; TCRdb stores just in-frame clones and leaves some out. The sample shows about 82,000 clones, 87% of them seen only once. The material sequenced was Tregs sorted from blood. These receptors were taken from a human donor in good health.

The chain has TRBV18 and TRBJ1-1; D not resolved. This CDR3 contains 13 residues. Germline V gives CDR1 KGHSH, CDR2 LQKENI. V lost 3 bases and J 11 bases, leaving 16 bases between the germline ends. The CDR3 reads CASSPPPPSAAFF. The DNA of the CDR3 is TGTGCCAGCTCACCTCCCCCCCCGTCGGCTGCTTTCTTT.

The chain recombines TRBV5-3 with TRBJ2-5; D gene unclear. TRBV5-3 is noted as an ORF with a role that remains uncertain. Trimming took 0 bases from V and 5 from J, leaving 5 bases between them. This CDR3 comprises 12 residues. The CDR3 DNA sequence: TGTGCCAGAAGCTTGGAGTGGGAGACCCAGTACTTC. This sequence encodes CARSLEWETQYF.

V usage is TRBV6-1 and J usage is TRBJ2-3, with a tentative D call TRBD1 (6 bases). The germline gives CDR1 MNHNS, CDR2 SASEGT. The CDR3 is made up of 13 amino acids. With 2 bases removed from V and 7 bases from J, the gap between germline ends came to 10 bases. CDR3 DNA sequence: TGTGCCAGCAGTGAATACCAGGGGAATACGCAGTATTTT. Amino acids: CASSEYQGNTQYF.

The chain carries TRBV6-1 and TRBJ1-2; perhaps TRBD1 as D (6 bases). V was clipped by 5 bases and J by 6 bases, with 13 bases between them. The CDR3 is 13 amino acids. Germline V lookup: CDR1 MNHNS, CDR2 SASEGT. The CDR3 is CASSLQGGDGYTF. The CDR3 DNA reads TGTGCCAGCAGTTTACAGGGCGGAGATGGCTACACCTTC.

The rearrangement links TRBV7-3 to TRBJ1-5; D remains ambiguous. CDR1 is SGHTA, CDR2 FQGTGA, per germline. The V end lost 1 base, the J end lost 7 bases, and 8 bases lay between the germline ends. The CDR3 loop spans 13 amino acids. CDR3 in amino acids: CASSLSGGQPQHF. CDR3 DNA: TGTGCCAGCAGCTTAAGTGGAGGCCAGCCCCAGCATTTT.

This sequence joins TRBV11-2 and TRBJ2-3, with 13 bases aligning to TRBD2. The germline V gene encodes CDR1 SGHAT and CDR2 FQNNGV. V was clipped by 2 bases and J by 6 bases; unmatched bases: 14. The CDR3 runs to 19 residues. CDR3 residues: CASSLIFVGLAGYSDTQYF. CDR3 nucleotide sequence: TGTGCCAGCAGCTTAATTTTTGTGGGACTAGCGGGGTACAGTGATACGCAGTATTTT.

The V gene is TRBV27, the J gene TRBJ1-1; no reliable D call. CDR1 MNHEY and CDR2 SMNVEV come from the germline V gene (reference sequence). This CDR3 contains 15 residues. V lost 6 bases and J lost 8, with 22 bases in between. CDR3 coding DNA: TGTGCCAGCAGACCTGACCGGGATATACCCCGAGAAGCTTTCTTT. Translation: CASRPDRDIPREAFF.

CDR3 in amino acids: CASKSSGNTGELFF. The DNA for the CDR3 is TGTGCCAGCAAAAGCTCCGGGAACACCGGGGAGCTGTTTTTT. The chain uses TRBV2 and TRBJ2-2; D gene unclear. V shed 7 bases and J shed 1 base, with 10 bases lying between them. Germline CDR1 and CDR2: SNHLY and FYNNEI. The CDR3 loop spans 14 amino acids.

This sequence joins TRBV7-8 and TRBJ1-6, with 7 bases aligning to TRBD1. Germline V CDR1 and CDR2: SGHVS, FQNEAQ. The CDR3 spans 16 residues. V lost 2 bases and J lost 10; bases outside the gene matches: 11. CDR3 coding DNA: TGTGCCAGCAGCTTATATCCCGGACAGGTATCGTCACCCCTCCACTTT. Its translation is CASSLYPGQVSSPLHF.

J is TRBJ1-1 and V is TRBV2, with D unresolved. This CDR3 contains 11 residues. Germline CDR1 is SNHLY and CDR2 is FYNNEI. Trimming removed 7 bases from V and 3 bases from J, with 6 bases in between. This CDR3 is CASIIYTEAFF. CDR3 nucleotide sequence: TGTGCCAGCATTATTTACACTGAAGCTTTCTTT.

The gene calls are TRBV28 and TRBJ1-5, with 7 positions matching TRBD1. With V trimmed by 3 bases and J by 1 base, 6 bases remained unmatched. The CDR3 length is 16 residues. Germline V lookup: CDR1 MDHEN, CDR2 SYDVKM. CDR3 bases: TGTGCCAGCAGTTTCCGACAGGGATCGAGCAATCAGCCCCAGCATTTT. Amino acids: CASSFRQGSSNQPQHF.

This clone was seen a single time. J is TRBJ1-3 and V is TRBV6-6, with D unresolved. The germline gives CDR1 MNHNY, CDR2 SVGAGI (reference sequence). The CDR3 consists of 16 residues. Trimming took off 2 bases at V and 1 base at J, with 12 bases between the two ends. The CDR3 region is CASSYGSIPSGNTIYF. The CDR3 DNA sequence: TGTGCCAGCAGTTACGGATCGATCCCATCTGGAAACACCATATATTTT.

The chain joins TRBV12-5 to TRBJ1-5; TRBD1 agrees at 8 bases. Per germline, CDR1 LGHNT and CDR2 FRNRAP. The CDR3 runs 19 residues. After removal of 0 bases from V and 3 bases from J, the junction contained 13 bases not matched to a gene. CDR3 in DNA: TGTGCTAGTGGTTTGGTACTTTCGGGGACAGGTCGATTCAATCAGCCCCAGCATTTT. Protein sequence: CASGLVLSGTGRFNQPQHF.

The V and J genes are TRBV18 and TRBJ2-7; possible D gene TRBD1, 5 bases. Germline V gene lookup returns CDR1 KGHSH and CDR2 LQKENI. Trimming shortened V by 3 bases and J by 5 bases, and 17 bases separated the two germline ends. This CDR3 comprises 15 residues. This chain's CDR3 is CASSPGAQGRNEQYF. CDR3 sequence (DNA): TGTGCCAGCTCACCCGGCGCGCAGGGAAGGAACGAGCAGTACTTC.

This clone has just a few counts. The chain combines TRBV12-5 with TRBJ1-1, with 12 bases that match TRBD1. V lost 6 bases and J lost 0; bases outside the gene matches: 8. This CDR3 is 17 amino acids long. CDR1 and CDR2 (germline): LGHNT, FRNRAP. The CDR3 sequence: CASGDGTGGGLNTEAFF. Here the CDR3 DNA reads TGTGCTAGTGGCGACGGGACAGGGGGCGGGTTGAACACTGAAGCTTTCTTT.

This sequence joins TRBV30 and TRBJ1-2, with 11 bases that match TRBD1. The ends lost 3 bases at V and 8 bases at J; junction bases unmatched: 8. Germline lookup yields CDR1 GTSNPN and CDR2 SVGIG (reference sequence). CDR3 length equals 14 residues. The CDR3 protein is CAWRGGTGGRGYTF. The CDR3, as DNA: TGTGCCTGGAGGGGGGGGACAGGGGGACGGGGCTACACCTTC. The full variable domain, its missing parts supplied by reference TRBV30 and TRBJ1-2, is SQTIHQWPATLVQPVGSPLSLECTVEGTSNPNLYWYRQAAGRGLQLLFYSVGIGQISSEVPQNLSASRPQDRQFILSSKKLLLSDSGFYLCAWRGGTGGRGYTFGSGTRLTVV.

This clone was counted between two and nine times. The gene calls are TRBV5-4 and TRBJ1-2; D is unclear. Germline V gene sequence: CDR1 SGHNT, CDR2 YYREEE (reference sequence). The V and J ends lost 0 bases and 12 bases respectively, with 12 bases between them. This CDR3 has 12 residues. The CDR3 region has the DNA TGTGCCAGCAGCTTGGACAGCTTCCGCGACACCTTC. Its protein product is CASSLDSFRDTF.

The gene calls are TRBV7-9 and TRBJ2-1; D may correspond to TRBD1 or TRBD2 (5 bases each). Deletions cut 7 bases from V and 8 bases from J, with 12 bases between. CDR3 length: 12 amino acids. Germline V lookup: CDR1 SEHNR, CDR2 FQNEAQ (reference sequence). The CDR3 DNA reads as TGTGCCAGCATCGGGACCGGCGATGAGCAGTTCTTC. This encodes CASIGTGDEQFF.

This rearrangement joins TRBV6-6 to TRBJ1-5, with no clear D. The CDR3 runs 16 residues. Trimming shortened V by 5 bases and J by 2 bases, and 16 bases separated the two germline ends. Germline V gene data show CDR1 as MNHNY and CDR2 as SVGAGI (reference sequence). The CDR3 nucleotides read TGTGCCAGCAGTAAGCCGACATCCACCGGCAATCAGCCCCAGCATTTT. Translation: CASSKPTSTGNQPQHF.